The next 31 T cell receptor beta chains were all read from a single sample in a study of cytomegalovirus exposure and HLA in healthy donors. It was with 60 Vbeta and 13 Jbeta primers that the PCR ran. Sequencing was performed with immunoSEQ multiplex PCR; in TCRdb, only in-frame clones are kept and a portion is missing. This sample has under 95,000 clones, with less than 85% found just once. The sequencing input was PBMCs. The receptors derive from a male donor in good health and CMV-seronegative.

The rearrangement links TRBV4-3 to TRBJ1-2; TRBD1 might be the D (5 bases). The germline CDR1 and CDR2 sequences are LGHNA and YSLEER. This CDR3 comprises 15 residues. V lost 0 bases, J lost 8 bases, and 16 bases lay in between. The CDR3 region has the DNA TGCGCCAGCAGCCAAGACCCGACAGCCCCCGGAGGCTACACCTTC. Translated: CASSQDPTAPGGYTF.

This clone was seen a few times. The chain links TRBV5-4 to TRBJ2-1; D gene unclear. This CDR3 region has 16 residues. Trimming took 4 bases from V and 8 from J, leaving 22 bases between them. Germline V CDR1 and CDR2: SGHNT, YYREEE (reference sequence). CDR3 residues: CASSPTLGFNPHEQFF. The CDR3 nucleotides read TGTGCCAGCAGCCCCACTCTCGGGTTTAACCCCCATGAGCAGTTCTTC.

The V and J genes are TRBV6-4 and TRBJ2-3; tentatively, D is TRBD2 (5 bases). This CDR3 region has 14 residues. Germline V gives CDR1 MRHNA, CDR2 SNTAGT. Trimming pared 3 bases from V and 6 bases from J, leaving 13 bases between. The CDR3 DNA is TGTGCCAGCAGTGAGAGTGGGAGTAGGGATACGCAGTATTTT. Translation: CASSESGSRDTQYF.

This chain connects TRBV19 to TRBJ2-3, with D maybe TRBD2 (6 bases). The length of the CDR3 is 14 residues. V was trimmed by 3 bases and J by 4 bases, leaving 11 bases between them. Germline values: CDR1 LNHDA, CDR2 SQIVND (reference sequence). The CDR3 here is CASSITSMSDTQYF. CDR3 nucleotide sequence: TGTGCCAGTAGTATTACTAGCATGTCAGATACGCAGTATTTT.

V and J are TRBV15 and TRBJ1-2; 8 nucleotides line up with TRBD1. CDR1 and CDR2 (germline): LNHNV, YYDKDF (reference sequence). The J segment lost 4 bases and the V segment lost 5 bases, leaving 12 bases of the junction unmatched. The CDR3 spans 16 residues. CDR3 bases: TGTGCCACCAGCCCCCGCGGACAGGGATTGGGCTATGGCTACACCTTC. It codes for CATSPRGQGLGYGYTF.

For the CDR3, the DNA is TGTGCCAGCACCAAATCGGGGACATCACAAGCTTTCTTT. Encoded protein: CASTKSGTSQAFF. The J gene is TRBJ1-1, the V gene TRBV11-2; a possible D gene is TRBD1 (6 bases). The V end lost 7 bases, the J end lost 9 bases, and 18 bases lay between the germline ends. CDR1 SGHAT and CDR2 FQNNGV come from the germline V gene. The CDR3 length is 13 residues.

This clone was counted between two and nine times. This chain connects TRBV5-6 to TRBJ2-3; D gene unclear. Germline V gene data show CDR1 as SGHDT and CDR2 as YYEEEE. The CDR3 contains 13 residues. V dropped 3 bases and J dropped 4 bases, with 9 bases sitting between them. CDR3 amino acids: CASSSMSADTQYF. Here the CDR3 DNA reads TGTGCCAGCAGCTCCATGTCGGCAGATACGCAGTATTTT.

The rearrangement links TRBV5-1 to TRBJ1-2; unclear D gene. Germline CDR1 SGHRS, CDR2 YFSETQ. CDR3 length: 14 residues. V lost 3 bases, J lost 4 bases, and 13 bases lay in between. CDR3 coding DNA: TGCGCCAGCAGCTCGCACAGTGATGGCTATGGCTACACCTTC. This codes for CASSSHSDGYGYTF.

To note about this clone: One end of the junction fails to match germline, which may point to a read error. The rearrangement links TRBV10-2 to TRBJ2-1; 10 nucleotides match TRBD2. Per the germline V gene, CDR1 is WSHSY and CDR2 is SAAADI. This CDR3 is built from 15 residues. CDR3 coding DNA: TGCGCCAGCGAGGCAGCGGGAGGGTCCTACACTGAGCAGTTCTTC. Protein sequence: CASEAAGGSYTEQFF.

In DNA, the CDR3 is TGTGCCAGCAGTCCTCCCATGCAAGCCCCGTCTCCTTCCTACGAGCAGTACTTC. Its translation is CASSPPMQAPSPSYEQYF. This chain connects TRBV28 to TRBJ2-7; D gene uncertain. The V end lost 5 bases, the J end lost 1 base, and 24 bases lay between the germline ends. Per germline, CDR1 MDHEN and CDR2 SYDVKM. The CDR3 extends over 18 amino acids.

This CDR3 is CASSPGTGRTGELFF. The DNA of the CDR3 is TGTGCCAGTAGTCCCGGGACAGGGCGGACCGGGGAGCTGTTTTTT. This chain uses TRBV19 with TRBJ2-2; 9 bases fit TRBD1. CDR1 is LNHDA, CDR2 SQIVND, per germline (reference sequence). The CDR3 extends over 15 amino acids. V lost 5 bases and J lost 5; bases outside the gene matches: 6.

The rearrangement links TRBV5-1 to TRBJ1-1; D might be TRBD1 (6 bases). The CDR3 length is 15 residues. Germline loops: CDR1 SGHRS, CDR2 YFSETQ. V lost 3 bases, J lost 10 bases, and 22 bases lay in between. CDR3 coding DNA: TGCGCCAGCAGCTCCATTACCGGGGGGCATGGGGGAGCTTTCTTT. It specifies CASSSITGGHGGAFF.

This clone was picked up a small number of times. This chain links TRBV7-2 with TRBJ1-1; D remains ambiguous. V shed 5 bases and J shed 0 bases, with 7 bases lying between them. The germline CDR1 and CDR2 sequences are SGHTA and FQGNSA. The CDR3 spans 13 residues. DNA for the CDR3: TGTGCCAGCAGCCCCCGTATGAACACTGAAGCTTTCTTT. Translated: CASSPRMNTEAFF.

The chain combines TRBV7-9 with TRBJ2-1, with 12 bases identical to TRBD1. CDR3 length: 17 residues. Trimming at V came to 5 bases and at J to 4 bases, leaving 9 bases not matched to a gene. Germline values: CDR1 SEHNR, CDR2 FQNEAQ (reference sequence). The CDR3 region is CASSRDRGPLGYNEQFF. The CDR3 DNA sequence: TGTGCCAGCAGCCGGGACAGGGGGCCTTTGGGATACAATGAGCAGTTCTTC.

This clone was counted a single time. The rearrangement uses TRBV11-2 and TRBJ2-1, with unresolved D. This CDR3 is built from 10 residues. The V gene's germline CDR1 is SGHAT and CDR2 FQNNGV. Trimming left V 1 base short and J 13 bases short, with 5 bases between. In DNA form, the CDR3 reads TGTGCCAGCAGCTTAGTCCAACAGTTCTTC. The encoded protein is CASSLVQQFF.

In this sample, this clone turned up a few times. This chain links TRBV5-1 with TRBJ2-3; D unclear. Germline loops: CDR1 SGHRS, CDR2 YFSETQ. V shed 0 bases and J shed 2 bases, with 4 bases lying between them. The CDR3 extends over 13 amino acids. CDR3 loop: CASSLEYTDTQYF. Written as DNA, the CDR3 is TGCGCCAGCAGCTTGGAATACACAGATACGCAGTATTTT.

The chain has TRBV27 and TRBJ2-7; TRBD2 is a possible D gene (6 bases). Germline V gene lookup returns CDR1 MNHEY and CDR2 SMNVEV (reference sequence). Trimming took 3 bases from V and 0 from J, leaving 9 bases between them. The CDR3 is 14 residues long. Here the CDR3 DNA reads TGTGCCAGCAGTTTTCGGGGGAGCTCCTACGAGCAGTACTTC. Encoded protein: CASSFRGSSYEQYF.

V is TRBV4-3 and J is TRBJ1-4; 7 bases are shared with TRBD1. The germline V gene has CDR1 LGHNA and CDR2 YSLEER. The length of the CDR3 is 15 residues. V trimming: 5 bases; J trimming: 7 bases; junction bases outside the gene matches: 10. The CDR3 here is CASSYQGQVGEKLFF. The CDR3 region has the DNA TGCGCCAGCAGCTACCAAGGACAGGTCGGTGAAAAACTGTTTTTT.

The chain joins TRBV2 to TRBJ2-1, with 11 bases fitting TRBD2. CDR1 and CDR2 (germline): SNHLY, FYNNEI. Trimming at V came to 0 bases and at J to 8 bases, leaving 6 bases not matched to a gene. The CDR3 spans 16 residues. CDR3: CASSEALAGGGDEQFF. CDR3 coding DNA: TGTGCCAGCAGTGAAGCGCTAGCGGGAGGTGGCGATGAGCAGTTCTTC.

The V and J genes are TRBV7-2 and TRBJ1-5; the match to TRBD1 covers 7 bases. The CDR3 runs to 15 residues. J gave up 7 bases and V 5 bases, and 11 bases lay outside the gene matches. Germline V lookup: CDR1 SGHTA, CDR2 FQGNSA. The CDR3 protein is CASSLLTGISQPQHF. The DNA of the CDR3 is TGTGCCAGCAGCCTCCTGACAGGGATCTCACAGCCCCAGCATTTT.

The chain carries TRBV10-3 and TRBJ2-5; no reliable D call. The CDR3 is made up of 17 amino acids. V was pared by 2 bases and J by 7 bases, with 23 bases between. Germline V gene data show CDR1 as ENHRY and CDR2 as SYGVKD. CDR3 coding DNA: TGTGCCATCAGTGAGGTAGGAGAACATACCTCAAGAAGGACCCAGTACTTC. This gives the protein CAISEVGEHTSRRTQYF.

This chain links TRBV6-5 with TRBJ2-3; TRBD2 agrees at 10 bases. V dropped 7 bases and J dropped 2; count of bases not matched to a gene: 3. The germline V gene has CDR1 MNHEY and CDR2 SVGAGI. The CDR3 is 14 residues long. The CDR3 here is CASTGLADTDTQYF. CDR3 DNA sequence: TGTGCCAGCACCGGACTAGCGGACACAGATACGCAGTATTTT.

The V and J genes are TRBV9 and TRBJ1-4; no clear D gene. Between the trimmed V and J ends, which lost 0 bases and 4 bases, there was a span of 13 bases. The CDR3 covers 16 residues. Germline V gene lookup returns CDR1 SGDLS and CDR2 YYNGEE. CDR3 region: CASSVGRGSNNEKLFF. For the CDR3, the DNA is TGTGCCAGCAGCGTAGGTCGAGGGTCCAATAATGAAAAACTGTTTTTT.

This chain joins TRBV28 and TRBJ1-2, with a tentative D call TRBD1 (6 bases). V shed 5 bases and J shed 4 bases, with 14 bases lying between them. Germline CDR1 MDHEN, CDR2 SYDVKM. The CDR3 spans 14 residues. CDR3 loop: CASSRGAYSYGYTF. For the CDR3, the DNA is TGTGCCAGCAGTCGGGGGGCATATAGCTATGGCTACACCTTC.

The V call is TRBV30, the J call TRBJ1-1; D gene ambiguous. The CDR3 consists of 13 residues. Per germline, CDR1 GTSNPN and CDR2 SVGIG (reference sequence). V lost 0 bases, J lost 2 bases, and 7 bases lay in between. The CDR3 here is CAWSVRGNTEAFF. The CDR3, as DNA: TGTGCCTGGAGTGTACGTGGCAACACTGAAGCTTTCTTT.

As for this clone: The junction departs from germline at one end; a sequencing error may be responsible. The chain links TRBV19 to TRBJ1-2; a possible D gene is TRBD1 (5 bases). CDR3 length: 14 amino acids. The germline V gene has CDR1 LNHDA and CDR2 SQIVND (reference sequence). CDR3 loop: CASSPGFGGVGYPF. CDR3 nucleotide sequence: TGTGCCAGTAGTCCGGGCTTCGGGGGAGTTGGCTACCCCTTC.

The genes are TRBV6-1 and TRBJ2-1; tentatively, D is TRBD1 (5 bases). Germline V lookup: CDR1 MNHNS, CDR2 SASEGT. V dropped 2 bases and J dropped 4 bases, with 15 bases sitting between them. The CDR3 covers 16 residues. CDR3 residues: CASSEIGARSYNEQFF. CDR3 sequence (DNA): TGTGCCAGCAGTGAAATAGGGGCGAGGTCTTACAATGAGCAGTTCTTC.

The V call is TRBV19, the J call TRBJ1-4, with a weak D call TRBD1 (5 bases). The CDR3 totals 14 residues. CDR1 and CDR2 (germline): LNHDA, SQIVND (reference sequence). With 4 bases removed from V and 2 bases from J, the gap between germline ends came to 8 bases. The CDR3 reads CASSNYRTNEKLFF. The CDR3, as DNA: TGTGCCAGTAGTAACTACAGGACTAATGAAAAACTGTTTTTT.

V is TRBV30 and J is TRBJ2-3, with 8 bases fitting TRBD2. Unmatched junction bases numbered 11, after V lost 4 bases and J lost 5 bases. This CDR3 contains 15 residues. Germline V gene lookup returns CDR1 GTSNPN and CDR2 SVGIG (reference sequence). CDR3 coding DNA: TGTGCCTGGACTCCGGGACTAGGAGGGGGAGATACGCAGTATTTT. Encoded protein: CAWTPGLGGGDTQYF.

The gene calls are TRBV7-3 and TRBJ2-1; the match to TRBD2 covers 16 bases. The germline V gene has CDR1 SGHTA and CDR2 FQGTGA. The CDR3 sequence is 14 residues long. The ends lost 5 bases at V and 15 bases at J; junction bases unmatched: 7. The CDR3 loop is CASSPGTSGRAPFF. For the CDR3, the DNA is TGTGCCAGCAGCCCCGGGACTAGCGGGAGGGCCCCGTTCTTC.

J is TRBJ2-1 and V is TRBV4-2, with D possibly matching TRBD2 (5 bases). V was trimmed by 0 bases and J by 5 bases, leaving 14 bases between them. Per the germline V gene, CDR1 is LGHNA and CDR2 is YNFKEQ. This CDR3 region has 16 residues. This chain's CDR3 is CASSQDRASPDNEQFF. The CDR3 nucleotides read TGTGCCAGCAGCCAAGATCGGGCTAGCCCTGACAATGAGCAGTTCTTC.